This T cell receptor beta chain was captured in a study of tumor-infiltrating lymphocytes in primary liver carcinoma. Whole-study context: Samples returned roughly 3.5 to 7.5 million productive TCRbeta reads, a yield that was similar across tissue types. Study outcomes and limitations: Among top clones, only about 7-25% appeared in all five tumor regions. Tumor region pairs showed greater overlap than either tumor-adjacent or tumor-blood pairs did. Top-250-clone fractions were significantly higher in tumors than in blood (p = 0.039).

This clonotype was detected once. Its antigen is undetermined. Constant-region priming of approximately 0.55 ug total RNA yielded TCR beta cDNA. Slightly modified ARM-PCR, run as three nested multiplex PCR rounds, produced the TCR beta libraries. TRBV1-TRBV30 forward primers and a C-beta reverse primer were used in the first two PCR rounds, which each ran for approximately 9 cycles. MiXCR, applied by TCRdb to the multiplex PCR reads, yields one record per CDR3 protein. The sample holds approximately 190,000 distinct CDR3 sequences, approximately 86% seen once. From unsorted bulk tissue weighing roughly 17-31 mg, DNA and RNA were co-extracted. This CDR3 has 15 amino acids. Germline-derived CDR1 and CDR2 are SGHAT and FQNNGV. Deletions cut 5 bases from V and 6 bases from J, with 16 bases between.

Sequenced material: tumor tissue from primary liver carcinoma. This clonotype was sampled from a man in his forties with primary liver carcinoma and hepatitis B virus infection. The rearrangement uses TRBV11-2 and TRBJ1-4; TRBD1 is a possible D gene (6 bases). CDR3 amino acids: CASSMLGAGDEKLFF. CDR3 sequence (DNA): TGTGCCAGCAGCATGCTGGGGGCGGGAGATGAAAAACTGTTTTTT.